This T cell receptor (beta chain) was obtained from a study of blood T cell repertoires in COVID-19. Here immunoSEQ multiplex PCR was the method, and the copy in TCRdb shows in-frame clones only, minus some. The sample has about 270,000 clones; around 87% are singletons. Per germline, CDR1 MNHEY and CDR2 SVGAGI. V lost 3 bases, J lost 7 bases, and 9 bases lay in between. The length of the CDR3 is 12 residues. The sequence was collected from a woman under 30 who had recovered from COVID-19. What was sequenced was PBMCs or T cells enriched from blood (not recorded which). This chain links TRBV6-5 with TRBJ1-2; D is uncertain. This chain's CDR3 is CASSYYGVGYTF. DNA for the CDR3: TGTGCCAGCAGTTATTACGGAGTTGGCTACACCTTC.